This T cell receptor (beta chain) was observed in a study of radiotherapy plus CTLA-4 blockade in lung cancer. The repertoire was sequenced with immunoSEQ multiplex PCR; TCRdb's copy has only in-frame clones and lacks some. The sample has 60,000 to 65,000 clones, around 77% seen once. Trimming removed 3 bases from V and 9 bases from J; junction bases left unmatched: 5. Germline loops: CDR1 SQVTM, CDR2 ANQGSEA. The CDR3 is 14 residues long. This sample comprised peripheral blood, obtained from a patient treated with radiotherapy plus ipilimumab. The receptor's source is a human donor with non-small cell lung cancer who had a complete response to radiotherapy plus ipilimumab. The chain is built from TRBV29-1 and TRBJ2-1, with 13 bases matching TRBD2. Here the CDR3 reads CSVDTSGGAGEQFF. The CDR3 DNA is TGCAGCGTTGATACTAGCGGGGGGGCAGGTGAGCAGTTCTTC.